This record looks at one T cell receptor (beta chain) sequence and its context. What antigen it recognizes has not been identified. Base qualities are not at hand, and no much larger clone is one base apart. These data are taken from a study of T cell repertoires in cytomegalovirus infection (dated by TCRdb to about 2019). Study-level background: Donor HLA type was relevant to the analysis, because carriage of CMV infection together with the matching HLA type was indicated by public TCR beta signatures.

Sequenced on an Illumina HiSeq 1500. TCRdb trimmed public reads at Q25 via fastp, called clones via MiXCR and kept in-frame beta chains. Each entry is one CDR3 protein sequence, shown with its most common DNA and genes. This sample lists some 600,000 distinct CDR3 sequences; roughly 24% were detected once. Of the sample, less than 9.5% falls within the top ten clones. Overall study results and their limits: In both this cohort and an independent roughly 350-donor cohort, the cumulative frequency of public TCR beta family members distinguished carriers of CMV infection plus the relevant HLA type. The ex vivo response was dominated by HLA-C-restricted CMV-specific TCR beta clonotypes, which also provided the single most frequent clonotype in two of eight donors.

Measured from the cysteine to the phenylalanine, the CDR3 is 18 residues long. Kept here is only the CDR3 DNA, which spans 54 bases and is read in frame from base 1. In the germline V gene, CDR1 corresponds to MDHEN and CDR2 to SYDVKM. V gives up 7 bases and J gives up 1 base, and the segment between their germline ends measures 20 bases. Material: CD8+ T cells from PBMCs. This sequence uses TRBV28 and TRBJ2-6, with no D gene named confidently. The receptor's source is a human donor in good health (CMV status not recorded). Some clones in this sample may be carry-over from other donors' samples. The DNA sequence is as follows: TGTGCCAGCACCACAGATGGAACCTTTTTTTCTGGGGCCAACGTCCTGACTTTC. The resulting protein is CASTTDGTFFSGANVLTF.